This TCR beta chain was recorded in a study of response to subunit inactivated influenza vaccine. Whole-study results and caveats: It was suggested by the authors that few new T cells are recruited by each seasonal influenza vaccination.

TCRdb independently ran MiXCR on the RT-PCR reads; one entry per CDR3 protein. The sample records around 180,000 distinct CDR3 sequences, approximately 9.2% being singletons. This clonotype was picked up many times. Its specificity is unknown. One end of the junction is discordant with germline, which a read error may explain. The material sequenced was non-naive T cells sorted from PBMCs, taken on the day of vaccination. The sequence derives from a man aged 50 to 60 who received an inactivated influenza vaccine.

The CDR3 coding sequence is TGTGCCAGCATTTTATCGGGGAGGGGCGCCGGGGAGCTGTTTTTT. Amino acids: CASILSGRGAGELFF. J is TRBJ2-2 and V is TRBV28; 7 bases fit TRBD2. CDR3 length equals 15 residues. Germline CDR1 MDHEN, CDR2 SYDVKM.